This T cell receptor beta chain derives from a study of T cells after yellow fever vaccination. TCRdb re-derived calls from the 5' RACE reads in MiXCR, one entry per CDR3 protein. The repertoire holds a few hundred thousand distinct CDR3 sequences, with about a sixth as singletons. General study findings and limits: Post-booster repertoires again held most primary-vaccination clones (around 95% CD4, roughly 90% CD8). FACS-sorted repertoires might harbor abundant contaminating clonotypes from the bulk population.

This clonotype has more than one count but fewer than ten. The antigen is undetermined. Trimming shortened V by 5 bases and J by 3 bases, and 17 bases separated the two germline ends. Germline V gene lookup returns CDR1 DFQATT and CDR2 SNEGSKA (reference sequence). The CDR3 is 15 residues long. The V and J genes are TRBV20-1 and TRBJ1-5; possible D gene TRBD1, 5 bases. This TCR was recovered from a man aged 18 to 30 who received the YFV17D yellow fever vaccine. The material was PBMCs, obtained 4 to 5 days after the first yellow fever vaccination. The CDR3 is CSAGGAGLLNQPQHF. As DNA, the CDR3 is TGCAGTGCTGGCGGAGCGGGGCTGCTCAATCAGCCCCAGCATTTT.